These T cell receptor beta chains were read from a single sample in a study of identical twins. TCRdb recomputed calls from the 5' RACE reads with MiXCR, one row per CDR3 protein. The sample has 350,000 to 400,000 distinct CDR3 sequences; around 9.7% are singletons. The sequenced material came from naive T cells sorted from blood. These receptors were collected from a woman in her forties or fifties in good health. Both conserved end residues are part of each CDR3. A D gene is named only where the DNA matches it firmly. Size is stated for part of the rows, as once, few or many counts, or as a class when the clone is expanded.

clone_size,j_call,d_call,v_call,cdr3_aa,cdr3_nt
.,TRBJ2-1,TRBD2,TRBV4-1,CASSQGGGRGYNEQFF,TGCGCCAGCAGCCAAGGCGGCGGGAGGGGCTACAATGAGCAGTTCTTC
few,TRBJ1-5,.,TRBV12-3/TRBV12-4,CASRFQDQPQHF,TGTGCCAGCAGATTTCAGGATCAGCCCCAGCATTTT
few,TRBJ1-6,.,TRBV3-1,CASSQGARNSPLHF,TGTGCCAGCAGCCAAGGGGCCAGGAATTCACCCCTCCACTTT
few,TRBJ2-3,.,TRBV29-1,CSVFNTDTQYF,TGCAGCGTTTTTAACACAGATACGCAGTATTTT
.,TRBJ2-3,.,TRBV4-1,CASSQKALTLEFTDTQYF,TGCGCCAGCAGCCAAAAAGCCCTGACTCTGGAGTTCACAGATACGCAGTATTTT
many,TRBJ1-2,.,TRBV12-3/TRBV12-4,CASTPLGNYGYTF,TGTGCCAGCACCCCGCTTGGGAACTATGGCTACACCTTC
.,TRBJ2-5,.,TRBV15,CATSRGLGEETQYF,TGTGCCACCAGCAGAGGGCTCGGCGAAGAGACCCAGTACTTC
.,TRBJ2-1,TRBD2,TRBV5-1,CASSLSGTSKGFF,TGCGCCAGCAGCTTGAGCGGGACTAGTAAGGGGTTCTTC
many,TRBJ2-1,.,TRBV4-1,CASSQTNEQFF,TGCGCCAGCAGCCAGACCAATGAGCAGTTCTTC
few,TRBJ2-1,TRBD2,TRBV12-3/TRBV12-4,CASEAGGMNEQFF,TGTGCCAGCGAGGCGGGAGGAATGAATGAGCAGTTCTTC
many,TRBJ1-2,TRBD1,TRBV2,CASRKPGQRSYGYTF,TGTGCCAGCAGAAAACCGGGACAGAGGAGCTATGGCTACACCTTC
many,TRBJ2-3,.,TRBV12-3/TRBV12-4,CASRPPRPSTDTQYF,TGTGCCAGCCGCCCTCCGCGACCTAGCACAGATACGCAGTATTTT
.,TRBJ2-5,.,TRBV24-1,CATSDPFLETQYF,TGTGCCACCAGTGACCCCTTCCTAGAGACCCAGTACTTC
.,TRBJ2-7,.,TRBV15,CATRSRRDEQYF,TGTGCCACCAGGTCGAGGCGGGACGAGCAGTACTTC
few,TRBJ2-6,TRBD1,TRBV6-5,CASSYPRTGAGANVLTF,TGTGCCAGCAGTTACCCTCGGACAGGGGCTGGGGCCAACGTCCTGACTTTC
.,TRBJ2-2,.,TRBV29-1,CSGGVLEATGELFF,TGCAGCGGTGGTGTGCTAGAAGCCACCGGGGAGCTGTTTTTT